A selection of T cell receptor beta chains follows, all from one sample in a study of T cell responses to AZD1222 COVID-19 vaccine. Repertoires were generated with immunoSEQ multiplex PCR, while TCRdb's copy carries only in-frame clones and drops some. The table has about 120,000 clones, about 85% seen once; the top ten hold roughly 3.2%. The sample in question was peripheral blood, obtained on day 0 of AZD1222 vaccination. The receptors were gathered from an adult in good health. The CDR3 runs from the conserved cysteine through the conserved F or W. A D gene is named only where the DNA matches it firmly. Size is omitted from some rows. Given values are once, few, many or a class for expanded clones.

-,TRBJ1-2,-,TRBV30,TGTGCCTGGAGCCCAGACATCCCGGGAAGCCTCTCCGATGGCTACACCTTC,CAWSPDIPGSLSDGYTF
few,TRBJ2-7,-,TRBV4-1,TGCGCCAGCAGCCAAGTGGATATGGGCTTTAGAGTAAACGAGCAGTACTTC,CASSQVDMGFRVNEQYF
-,TRBJ2-7,-,TRBV29-1,TGCAGCTCCGGTCAGGGGTCCGGCGAGCAGTACTTC,CSSGQGSGEQYF
-,TRBJ1-1,-,TRBV11-1,TGTGCCAGCAGCTCGAGTTACCAGGGTAAAGGCACTGAAGCTTTCTTT,CASSSSYQGKGTEAFF
-,TRBJ2-7,-,TRBV6-5,TGTGCCAGCAGGCCCCACGGGGAAGTCACCTACGAGCAGTACTTC,CASRPHGEVTYEQYF
once,TRBJ1-4,-,TRBV7-3,TGTGCCAGCAGCCCGGACGGACCGGCAACTAATGAAAAACTGTTTTTT,CASSPDGPATNEKLFF
-,TRBJ1-6,-,TRBV6-2/TRBV6-3,TGTGCCAGCAGTCAGGACGTACCACCCCTCCACTTT,CASSQDVPPLHF
once,TRBJ1-6,TRBD1,TRBV6-2/TRBV6-3,TGTGCCAGCAGTTACCTTGCCAGGGGGCGACGGGGTTCACCCCTCCACTTT,CASSYLARGRRGSPLHF
-,TRBJ2-3,-,TRBV3-1/TRBV3-2,TGTGCCAGCAGTGGAGGCGGATTAACAGATACGCAGTATTTT,CASSGGGLTDTQYF
-,TRBJ1-2,-,TRBV28,TGTGCCAGCAGGATGGCAGGGTCGGAAGGCTACACCTTC,CASRMAGSEGYTF
-,TRBJ1-2,-,TRBV19,TGTGCCAGTAGTACTACAGGGCACTATGGCTACACCTTC,CASSTTGHYGYTF
-,TRBJ1-4,TRBD1,TRBV5-4,TGTGCCAGCAGCTCTTGGACAGGGGATGAAAAACTGTTTTTT,CASSSWTGDEKLFF
many,TRBJ2-1,-,TRBV5-4,TGTGCCAGCAGCTTGGCGGGAAGTGATGAGCAGTTCTTC,CASSLAGSDEQFF